This TCR beta chain was observed in a study of CD8+ T cells in alopecia areata (dated by TCRdb to the late 2010s). Study-level background: The treated patients took part in an open-label pilot trial in which moderate-to-severe alopecia areata was treated with oral tofacitinib at 5 to 10 mg twice daily. Tofacitinib was given for 6 to 18 months, followed by 6 months of follow-up off drug to assess delayed response and recurrence. Disease severity in treated patients was measured with the SALT score, which quantifies the percentage of affected scalp surface area. To study T cell clonal expansion in alopecia areata, the researchers applied high-throughput TCRbeta sequencing to both the C3H/HeJ mouse model and human patients. Human TCRbeta sequencing covered scalp tissue and sorted CD4+ and CD8+ peripheral blood T cells from patchy and totalis/universalis alopecia areata patients and healthy controls. Biopsies were taken from tofacitinib-treated patients at baseline and at 4 and 24 weeks of treatment, and a later scalp biopsy was taken in several of the tofacitinib-treated patients. Clonality in the scalp was compared among normal scalp (n=4), patchy alopecia areata scalp (n=8), and alopecia totalis/universalis scalp (n=8). RNA was obtained with the PAXgene miRNA kit for fixed scalp, the miRNeasy kit for PBMCs, and the RNeasy kit for mouse skin. TCRbeta CDR3 regions were amplified by immunoSEQ multiplex PCR using 35 Vbeta forward and 13 Jbeta reverse primers. Broad study findings and their caveats: Shared TCR sequences between patients were less evident than in mice, which may be partly attributable to HLA diversity in the patient population. Because the treated cohort was small and had just a single nonresponder, larger studies are needed to establish links between baseline CD8+ expansion and response. During tofacitinib treatment, many expanded lesional clones remained in scalp and blood, and this persistence may partly explain relapse after treatment is stopped. Tofacitinib significantly lowered scalp clonality and the number of expanded CD8+ clones among the top 100 scalp clones. Compared with normal scalp, lesional scalp, particularly in alopecia totalis/universalis, had higher clonality and more expanded CD8+ clones, which suggests antigenic drive. Scalp TCR repertoire analysis is complicated because resident alphabeta T cells in normal human skin are also sequenced, whereas mouse skin is dominated by gammadelta T cells.

Trimming removed 1 base from V and 6 bases from J, leaving 14 bases between the germline ends. From a lookup of the germline V gene, CDR1 and CDR2 are SGHTA and FQGNSA. The CDR3 spans 15 residues, from the cysteine through the phenylalanine. The kept DNA is CDR3 alone, 45 bases in frame from the first base. The treatment or condition label corresponds to: oral pan-JAK inhibitor, 5-10 mg twice daily. From alopecia areata patients, peripheral blood was collected along with lesional scalp punch biopsies. PBMCs were isolated by density centrifugation and stained for CD3, CD4 and CD8, and CD4+ and CD8+ T cells were sorted on a FACSAria. With regard to this clone: Its antigen is unknown. No base quality values were provided; no much bigger clone lies one nucleotide off.

Receptors were amplified or captured by the immunoSEQ multiplex PCR assay. For TCR sequencing, RNA was extracted from every sample and reverse transcribed into cDNA to serve as template. First-strand cDNA was synthesized using SuperScript III with a 2:1 mix of oligo-dT and random hexamers. A synthetic immune receptor repertoire was used to measure amplification bias, and any remaining bias was corrected computationally. On the study's bioinformatics: After raw reads were preprocessed to remove errors, the CDR3 was defined following IMGT conventions as running from the conserved cysteine to phenylalanine. Clonality was calculated as 1 minus Shannon entropy normalized by log2 of the number of productive unique TCRs. Scalp TCRbeta sequences were cross-referenced with sorted blood CD4 and CD8 repertoires so that the CD4 or CD8 identity of scalp clones could be inferred. Held by TCRdb, this immuneACCESS table contains in-frame sequences only and omits some clones. Under half of the omission traces to an unresolved V gene where checked; the cause of the rest is unknown. V and J calls and clone size are as listed in that table; D and trimming were resolved from the DNA. The sample table lists 150,000 to 200,000 clones, roughly 70% of them with a count of one. The top ten clonotypes cover 1.3% of the sample.

The sequence was collected from a human donor with alopecia areata. The specimen was CD4+ T cells sorted from blood, collected at approximately week 50, from a patient treated with tofacitinib. The chain was built from TRBV7-2 and TRBJ2-3; no D segment can be confidently identified. The CDR3: CASSLGSRPTDTQYF. The DNA is TGTGCCAGCAGCTTAGGCTCCCGACCCACCGATACGCAGTATTTT.